This T cell receptor beta chain was obtained from a study of cytomegalovirus exposure and HLA in healthy donors. Broader study findings: Some public TCRs appeared in many individuals, while most sequences were rare.

In the PCR, 60 Vbeta and 13 Jbeta primers were used. The data were produced by immunoSEQ multiplex PCR, yet TCRdb's version contains in-frame clones alone and is incomplete. Found here are approximately 150,000 clones, approximately 84% of them singletons; the top ten hold about 1.6%. The CDR3 spans 15 residues. Per germline, CDR1 GTSNPN and CDR2 SVGIG (reference sequence). The J segment lost 2 bases and the V segment lost 0 bases, leaving 4 bases of the junction unmatched. A word on this clone: Antigen: not known.

The chain combines TRBV30 with TRBJ2-1; 7 bases map to TRBD2. This receptor was obtained from a young woman in good health and CMV-seronegative. Input material: PBMCs. CDR3 protein: CAWSVRGGAYNEQFF. DNA of the CDR3: TGTGCCTGGAGTGTTCGCGGGGGTGCCTACAATGAGCAGTTCTTC.